This is a list of T cell receptor beta chains from one sample in a study of T-cell reconstitution after alpha-beta-depleted transplantation in children. TCRdb redid the calling of the PCR reads with MiXCR, one entry per CDR3 protein. The sample has roughly 300,000 distinct CDR3 sequences, about a tenth seen once. Specimen: PBMCs from the stem cell graft donor, collected from the stem cell graft. The receptors come from a human donor who donated a stem cell graft to a child with SCID. Each CDR3 is given with its conserved first and last residue. The D gene is left open where the match is weak. Rows may omit the clone size; those that give it use once, few, many or a size class.

V: TRBV29-1; D: -; size: -; J: TRBJ2-2; DNA: TGCAGCGCCGGGCGAGGAGGCACCGGGGAGCTGTTTTTT; CDR3: CSAGRGGTGELFF
V: TRBV27; D: TRBD2; size: few; J: TRBJ2-5; DNA: TGTGCCAGCAGAATGACTAGCGTGGAGACCCAGTACTTC; CDR3: CASRMTSVETQYF
V: TRBV12-3/TRBV12-4; D: TRBD2; size: few; J: TRBJ2-5; DNA: TGTGCCAGCAGCGGCCTGGGGGGGATGCAAGAGACCCAGTACTTC; CDR3: CASSGLGGMQETQYF
V: TRBV3-1; D: -; size: few; J: TRBJ2-5; DNA: TGTGCCAGCAGCCAACCCTCTATCCTGGGGGAGACCCAGTACTTC; CDR3: CASSQPSILGETQYF
V: TRBV15; D: -; size: few; J: TRBJ1-4; DNA: TGTGCCACCAGCAGAGATCGTGGGTTTGAGGCTAATGAAAAACTGTTTTTT; CDR3: CATSRDRGFEANEKLFF
V: TRBV7-2; D: TRBD2; size: many; J: TRBJ2-7; DNA: TGTGCCAGCAGCTTAGCAGGGACTAGTGCCTACGAGCAGTACTTC; CDR3: CASSLAGTSAYEQYF
V: TRBV20-1; D: TRBD2; size: many; J: TRBJ2-7; DNA: TGCAGTGCCGAGCGGGGGTCCTACGAGCAGTACTTC; CDR3: CSAERGSYEQYF
V: TRBV6-1; D: -; size: many; J: TRBJ1-1; DNA: TGTGCCAGTACTGGGGGGGGAAACACTGAAGCTTTCTTT; CDR3: CASTGGGNTEAFF
V: TRBV10-3; D: -; size: few; J: TRBJ1-3; DNA: TGTGCCACGACAAAACTCGACAGCTCTGGAAACACCATATATTTT; CDR3: CATTKLDSSGNTIYF
V: TRBV6-5; D: -; size: few; J: TRBJ2-1; DNA: TGTGCCAGCGTCTTCACTTTAAGGGGTGACAATGAGCAGTTCTTC; CDR3: CASVFTLRGDNEQFF
V: TRBV9; D: -; size: -; J: TRBJ2-1; DNA: TGTGCCAGCAGCGTAGGGACCTCCAATGAGCAGTTCTTC; CDR3: CASSVGTSNEQFF
V: TRBV18; D: -; size: many; J: TRBJ2-3; DNA: TGTGCCAGCTCACCCCGGGCAGATACGCAGTATTTT; CDR3: CASSPRADTQYF
V: TRBV20-1; D: TRBD2; size: -; J: TRBJ2-1; DNA: TGCAGTGCTAGTGAGTCTCCGGGGGGGATGAATGAGCAGTTCTTC; CDR3: CSASESPGGMNEQFF
V: TRBV5-8; D: -; size: many; J: TRBJ2-2; DNA: TGTGCCAGCAGCTTGGGTCTGCGGTCCGGGGAGCTGTTTTTT; CDR3: CASSLGLRSGELFF
V: TRBV20-1; D: TRBD1; size: -; J: TRBJ2-1; DNA: TGCAGTGCTAGACTTGACAGGGGTAAGAATGAGCAGTTCTTC; CDR3: CSARLDRGKNEQFF
V: TRBV10-3; D: TRBD1; size: -; J: TRBJ2-1; DNA: TGTGCCATCAGTTCGGGACAGACCACCTACAATGAGCAGTTCTTC; CDR3: CAISSGQTTYNEQFF
V: TRBV29-1; D: -; size: few; J: TRBJ2-7; DNA: TGCAGCGTTCAGGGACTCGGGGGCGCCTACGAGCAGTACTTC; CDR3: CSVQGLGGAYEQYF
V: TRBV10-2; D: -; size: many; J: TRBJ1-6; DNA: TGCGCCAGCAGTGAGTCCACAGGCAGATCACCCCTCCACTTT; CDR3: CASSESTGRSPLHF
V: TRBV12-3/TRBV12-4; D: -; size: -; J: TRBJ1-3; DNA: TGTGCCAGCAGTTTCGGCAACCCGCCGAGCTCTGGAAACACCATATATTTT; CDR3: CASSFGNPPSSGNTIYF
V: TRBV12-3/TRBV12-4; D: -; size: -; J: TRBJ1-6; DNA: TGTGCCAGCAGTTTTGGGGACGGCTATAATTCACCCCTCCACTTT; CDR3: CASSFGDGYNSPLHF
V: TRBV10-3; D: TRBD2; size: many; J: TRBJ2-5; DNA: TGTGCCATCAGTGAGTCGAGCGGGGGGACTGGAGAGACCCAGTACTTC; CDR3: CAISESSGGTGETQYF
V: TRBV20-1; D: -; size: -; J: TRBJ2-2; DNA: TGCAGTGCTCAGAAGAGTATGGACACCGGGGAGCTGTTTTTT; CDR3: CSAQKSMDTGELFF
V: TRBV3-1; D: -; size: -; J: TRBJ2-3; DNA: TGTGCCAGCAGCCACGGGACTAGCACAGATACGCAGTATTTT; CDR3: CASSHGTSTDTQYF
V: TRBV7-9; D: -; size: many; J: TRBJ2-2; DNA: TGTGCCAGCCTCACTAGGTTGGCCTCAAGGGAGCTGTTTTTT; CDR3: CASLTRLASRELFF
V: TRBV2; D: TRBD1; size: many; J: TRBJ1-1; DNA: TGTGCCAGCAGTGGATTGGGACAGGGGTTGAACACTGAAGCTTTCTTT; CDR3: CASSGLGQGLNTEAFF